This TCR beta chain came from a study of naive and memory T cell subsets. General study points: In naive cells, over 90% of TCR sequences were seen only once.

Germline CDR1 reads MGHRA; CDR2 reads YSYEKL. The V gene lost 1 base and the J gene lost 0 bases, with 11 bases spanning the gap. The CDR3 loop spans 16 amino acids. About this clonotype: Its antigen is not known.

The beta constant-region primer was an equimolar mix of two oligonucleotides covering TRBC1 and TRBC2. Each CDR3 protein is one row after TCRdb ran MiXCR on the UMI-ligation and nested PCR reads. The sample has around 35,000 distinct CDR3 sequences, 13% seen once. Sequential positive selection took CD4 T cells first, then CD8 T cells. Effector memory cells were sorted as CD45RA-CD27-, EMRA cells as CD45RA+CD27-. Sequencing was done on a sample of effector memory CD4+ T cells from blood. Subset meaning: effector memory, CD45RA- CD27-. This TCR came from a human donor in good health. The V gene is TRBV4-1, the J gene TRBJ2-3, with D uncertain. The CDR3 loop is CASSQVHLTSTDTQYF. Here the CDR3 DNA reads TGCGCCAGCAGCCAAGTGCATTTAACTAGCACAGATACGCAGTATTTT.